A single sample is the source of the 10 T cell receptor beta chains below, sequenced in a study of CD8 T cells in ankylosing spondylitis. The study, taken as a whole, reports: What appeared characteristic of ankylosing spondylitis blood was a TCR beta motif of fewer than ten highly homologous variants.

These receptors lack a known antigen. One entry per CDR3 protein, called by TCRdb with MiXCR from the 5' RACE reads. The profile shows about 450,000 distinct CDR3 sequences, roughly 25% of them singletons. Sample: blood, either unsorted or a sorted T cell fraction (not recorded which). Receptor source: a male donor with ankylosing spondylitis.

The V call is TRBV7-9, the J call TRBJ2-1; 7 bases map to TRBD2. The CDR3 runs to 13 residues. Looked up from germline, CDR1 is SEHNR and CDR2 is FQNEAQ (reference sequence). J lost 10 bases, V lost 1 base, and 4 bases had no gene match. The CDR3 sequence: CASSLGREGEQFF. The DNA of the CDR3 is TGTGCCAGCAGCTTAGGCAGGGAGGGAGAGCAGTTCTTC.

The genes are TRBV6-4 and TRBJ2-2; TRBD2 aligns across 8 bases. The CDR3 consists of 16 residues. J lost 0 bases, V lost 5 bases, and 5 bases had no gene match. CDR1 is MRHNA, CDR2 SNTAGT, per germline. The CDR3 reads CASSLAGSPNTGELFF. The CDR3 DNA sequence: TGTGCCAGCAGTTTAGCGGGGTCCCCGAACACCGGGGAGCTGTTTTTT.

The CDR3 DNA reads TGCGCCAGCAGTGTTATTGCCCGGGACGGCAATCAGCCCCAGCATTTT. Translating it yields CASSVIARDGNQPQHF. This chain joins TRBV10-1 and TRBJ1-5, with D perhaps TRBD1 (5 bases). With 4 bases removed from V and 2 bases from J, the gap between germline ends came to 15 bases. This CDR3 spans 16 amino acids. The germline CDR1 and CDR2 sequences are WNHNN and SYGVQD (reference sequence).

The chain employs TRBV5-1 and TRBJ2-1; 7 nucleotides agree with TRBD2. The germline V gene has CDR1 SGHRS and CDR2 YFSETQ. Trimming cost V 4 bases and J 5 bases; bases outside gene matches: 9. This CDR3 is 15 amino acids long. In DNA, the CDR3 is TGCGCCAGCAGCGGCGGGAGAGAGACCCACAATGAGCAGTTCTTC. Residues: CASSGGRETHNEQFF. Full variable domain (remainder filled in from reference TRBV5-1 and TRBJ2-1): KAGVTQTPRYLIKTRGQQVTLSCSPISGHRSVSWYQQTPGQGLQFLFEYFSETQRNKGNFPGRFSGRQFSNSRSEMNVSTLELGDSALYLCASSGGRETHNEQFFGPGTRLTVL.

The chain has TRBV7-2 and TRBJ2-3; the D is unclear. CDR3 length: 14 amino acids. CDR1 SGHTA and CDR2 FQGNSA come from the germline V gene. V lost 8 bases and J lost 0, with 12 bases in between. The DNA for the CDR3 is TGTGCCAGCTCTGGCGTTGCTAGCACAGATACGCAGTATTTT. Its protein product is CASSGVASTDTQYF. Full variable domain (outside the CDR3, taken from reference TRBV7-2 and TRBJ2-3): GAGVSQSPSNKVTEKGKDVELRCDPISGHTALYWYRQSLGQGLEFLIYFQGNSAPDKSGLPSDRFSAERTGGSVSTLTIQRTQQEDSAVYLCASSGVASTDTQYFGPGTRLTVL.

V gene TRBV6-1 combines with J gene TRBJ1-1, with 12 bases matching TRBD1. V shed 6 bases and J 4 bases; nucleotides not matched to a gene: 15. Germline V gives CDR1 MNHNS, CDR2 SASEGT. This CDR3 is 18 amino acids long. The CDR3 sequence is CASRISLGTGGRRTEAFF. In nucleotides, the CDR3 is TGTGCCAGCAGGATTTCCCTTGGGACAGGGGGCAGGCGCACTGAAGCTTTCTTT.

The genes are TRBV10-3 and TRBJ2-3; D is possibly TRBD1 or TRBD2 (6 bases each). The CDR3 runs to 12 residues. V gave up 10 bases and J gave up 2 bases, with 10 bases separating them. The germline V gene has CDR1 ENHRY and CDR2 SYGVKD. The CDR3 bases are TGTGCCACGGGGGCTCTCACAGATACGCAGTATTTT. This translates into CATGALTDTQYF.

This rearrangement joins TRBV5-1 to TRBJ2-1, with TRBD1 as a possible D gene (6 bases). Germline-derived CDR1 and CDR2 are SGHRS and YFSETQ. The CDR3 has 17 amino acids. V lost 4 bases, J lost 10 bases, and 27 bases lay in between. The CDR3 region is CASSLPRGGALGGEQFF. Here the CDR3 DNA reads TGCGCCAGCAGCCTCCCTAGAGGGGGAGCCCTGGGCGGGGAGCAGTTCTTC.

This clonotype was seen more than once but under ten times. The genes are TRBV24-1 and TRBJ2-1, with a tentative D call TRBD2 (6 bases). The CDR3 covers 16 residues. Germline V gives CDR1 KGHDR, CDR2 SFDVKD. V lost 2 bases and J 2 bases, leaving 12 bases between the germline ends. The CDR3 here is CATSDSGASAYNEQFF. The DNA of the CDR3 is TGTGCCACCAGTGATTCCGGGGCTAGCGCCTACAATGAGCAGTTCTTC.

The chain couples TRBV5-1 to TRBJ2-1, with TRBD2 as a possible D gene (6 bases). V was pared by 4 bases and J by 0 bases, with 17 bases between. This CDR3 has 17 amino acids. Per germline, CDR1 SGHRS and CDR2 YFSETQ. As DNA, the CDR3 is TGCGCCAGCAGCCCCGGGACTTTATCGAGCTCCTACAATGAGCAGTTCTTC. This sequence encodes CASSPGTLSSSYNEQFF.